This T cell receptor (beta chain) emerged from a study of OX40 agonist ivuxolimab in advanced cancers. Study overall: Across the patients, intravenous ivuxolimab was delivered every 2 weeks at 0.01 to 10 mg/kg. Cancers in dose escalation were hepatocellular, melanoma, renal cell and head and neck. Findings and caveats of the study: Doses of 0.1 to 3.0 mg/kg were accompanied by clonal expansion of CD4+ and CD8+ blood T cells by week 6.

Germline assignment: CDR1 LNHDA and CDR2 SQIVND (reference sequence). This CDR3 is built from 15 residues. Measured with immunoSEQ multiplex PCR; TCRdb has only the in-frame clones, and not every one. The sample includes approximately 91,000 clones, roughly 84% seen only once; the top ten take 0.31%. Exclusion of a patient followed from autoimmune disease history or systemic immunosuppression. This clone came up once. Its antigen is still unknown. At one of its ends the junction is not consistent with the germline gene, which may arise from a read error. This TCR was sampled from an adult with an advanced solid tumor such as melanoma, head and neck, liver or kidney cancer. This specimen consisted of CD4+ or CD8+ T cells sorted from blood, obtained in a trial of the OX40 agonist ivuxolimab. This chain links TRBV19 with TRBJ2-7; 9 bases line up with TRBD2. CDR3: CASSTSGGPPYEQHF. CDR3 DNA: TGTGCCAGTAGTACAAGCGGGGGGCCGCCCTACGAGCAGCACTTC.